This T cell receptor beta chain stems from a study of blood T cell repertoires in COVID-19. Sequencing was performed with immunoSEQ multiplex PCR; in TCRdb, only in-frame clones are kept and a portion is missing. The sample gives fewer than 250,000 clones, around 86% of which show up once; around a tenth is in the top ten. This clone was seen only a few times. This sequence originates from a man in his fifties or sixties with COVID-19, enrolled during active disease. The specimen sequenced was peripheral blood.

CDR3 nucleotide sequence: TGTGCCAGCACTAGCGGAAACTACAATGAGCAGTTCTTC. Amino acid sequence: CASTSGNYNEQFF. The chain employs TRBV2 and TRBJ2-1; 7 bases agree with TRBD2. The CDR3 runs to 13 residues. Germline lookup yields CDR1 SNHLY and CDR2 FYNNEI. V was pared by 7 bases and J by 3 bases, with 3 bases of the junction left unmatched.